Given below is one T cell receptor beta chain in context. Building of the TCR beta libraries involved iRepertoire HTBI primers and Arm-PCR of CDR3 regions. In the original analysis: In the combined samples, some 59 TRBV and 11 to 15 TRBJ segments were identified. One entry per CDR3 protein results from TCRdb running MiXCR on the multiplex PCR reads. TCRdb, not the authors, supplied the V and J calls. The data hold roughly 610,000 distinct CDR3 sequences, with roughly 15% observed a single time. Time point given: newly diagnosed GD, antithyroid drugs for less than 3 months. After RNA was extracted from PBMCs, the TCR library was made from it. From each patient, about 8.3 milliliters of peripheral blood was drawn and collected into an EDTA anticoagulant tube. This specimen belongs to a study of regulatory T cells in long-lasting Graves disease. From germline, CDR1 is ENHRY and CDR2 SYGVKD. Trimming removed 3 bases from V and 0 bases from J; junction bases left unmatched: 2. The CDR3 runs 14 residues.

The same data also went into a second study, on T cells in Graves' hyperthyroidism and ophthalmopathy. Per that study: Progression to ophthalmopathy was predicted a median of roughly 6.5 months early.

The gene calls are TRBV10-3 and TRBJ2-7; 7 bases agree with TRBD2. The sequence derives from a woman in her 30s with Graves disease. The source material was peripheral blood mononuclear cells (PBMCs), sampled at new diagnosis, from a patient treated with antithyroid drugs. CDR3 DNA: TGTGCCATCAGTGAAGCGGGAAACTCCTACGAGCAGTACTTC. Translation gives CAISEAGNSYEQYF.